These T cell receptor beta chains were read from a single sample in a study of long-term antiretroviral therapy in people with HIV. Assay used: immunoSEQ multiplex PCR; TCRdb lists only in-frame clones, some missing. The table lists 20,000 to 25,000 clones, roughly 79% of them singletons, with around 4.2% in the top ten. The specimen comprised unsorted PBMCs, sampled 0.5 years after starting antiretroviral therapy. Receptor source: a man aged 18 to 29 with HIV. Each CDR3 is given with its conserved first and last residue.

j_call v_call cdr3_aa
TRBJ2-1 TRBV9 CASSGGPYNEQFF
TRBJ2-7 TRBV7-8 CASSLVGTDEQYF
TRBJ2-5 TRBV7-9 CASPWVRKETQYF
TRBJ2-7 TRBV6-5 CASRSSLSGEQYF
TRBJ2-5 TRBV2 CASSLKETQYF
TRBJ1-1 TRBV20-1 CSAVTSEAFF
TRBJ2-7 TRBV5-1 CASSTSGFGQYF
TRBJ2-3 TRBV21-1 CASSKERPDTQYF
TRBJ2-4 TRBV5-6 CASSWGEDIQYF
TRBJ2-7 TRBV7-2 CASSFPGATYEQYF
TRBJ1-5 TRBV2 CASRAGGNQPQHF
TRBJ1-2 TRBV30 CAWNGDTPNYGYTF
TRBJ1-2 TRBV11-2 CASSLDWTGRYGYTF
TRBJ2-4 TRBV5-1 CASSLDTTFDIQYF
TRBJ1-1 TRBV7-2 CASSPKPATEAFF
TRBJ2-5 TRBV5-4 CASSYQTGGQETQYF
TRBJ2-1 TRBV28 CASSQSGGTYNEQFF
TRBJ2-7 TRBV11-2 CASTSSREQYF
TRBJ2-5 TRBV7-9 CASSLAQGYVETQYF
TRBJ2-7 TRBV30 CAWTPAGGETNEQYF
TRBJ1-6 TRBV7-3 CASSFGASPLHF
TRBJ2-1 TRBV6-5 CASSYLAAPYNEQFF
TRBJ1-4 TRBV6-5 CASSLESGGKLFF
TRBJ2-7 TRBV27 CASSLLGDRGYEQYF
TRBJ1-2 TRBV19 CASSPRGGAYFYGYTF
TRBJ2-3 TRBV2 CASETPLLGGTDTQYF
TRBJ1-1 TRBV5-4 CASSLLGQNTEAFF
TRBJ2-7 TRBV27 CASSPSPDGYEQYF
TRBJ2-7 TRBV13 CASSPYSGGLLHEQYF
TRBJ2-1 TRBV2 CASTERTDSYNEQFF
TRBJ1-5 TRBV7-3 CASSPEGNQPQHF
TRBJ2-7 TRBV4-2 CASSQEGGYEQYF
TRBJ1-2 TRBV28 CASRARGTGNYGYTF